The TCR beta chain described here comes from a study of blood T cell repertoires in COVID-19 (dated by TCRdb to 2019 to 2021). Describing the broader study: Samples from collaborators originated in the United States, Italy and Spain and spanned both the acute and convalescent phases of COVID-19. The prospective study material was composed of cDNA or gDNA derived from T cells, B-cell-depleted T cells, or PBMCs. The dataset comprised deeply sampled blood TCRbeta repertoires from subjects exposed to, actively infected with, or recovered from COVID-19. The repertoires were released in a freely available public database meant as a resource for research on the immune response to SARS-CoV-2. Samples came from the ongoing ImmuneRACE study (first 160 participants) plus 1,254 subjects from 6 global collaborators. Nearly every sample came with metadata listing a de-identified subject ID, COVID-19 status, age in years and sex. Where available, HLA class I and class II types were obtained from metadata supplied by the sample provider rather than from assay-based typing. The paper as a whole reports these results and caveats: Clinical and demographic metadata were provided uncurated, with the amount varying by source and participant.

Enrolling through a virtual design, the prospective study's participants ranged in age from roughly 18 to 95 years and lived across some 22 United States geographic areas. In the prospective study, cohorts were assigned on the basis of participant-reported clinical history obtained from a screening survey and a study questionnaire. Mobile phlebotomists in the prospective study collected whole blood, serum and a nasopharyngeal or oropharyngeal swab from every participant. Over a roughly two-month period, participants in the prospective study had the option of providing additional blood draws and questionnaires. Prospective study blood samples were shipped either frozen or at room temperature before DNA extraction. The immunoSEQ Assay, a bias-controlled multiplex PCR, was used to amplify TCRbeta CDR3 regions from genomic DNA. The authors' pipeline ran thus. Nucleated cell counts per sample were estimated from amplification of reference gene primers within the assay. Sequence reads were collapsed and filtered to measure the absolute abundance of every unique TCRbeta CDR3 rearrangement. For each sample, productive Simpson clonality was calculated as the square root of Simpson's diversity index across productive rearrangements. As stored in TCRdb, this immuneACCESS dataset retains in-frame rearrangements with V and J assigned. A fraction of the clones does not appear; measured against another copy, unresolved V genes explain less than half of the discrepancy, and the remainder lacks a known reason. That table furnishes V, J and clone size, whereas the DNA furnished D and trimming. The sample table lists roughly 250,000 clones, 90% to 95% of them with a count of one. The ten largest clones take up approximately 1.3% of the sample.

On this clone itself: Its target antigen remains unknown. No base-level quality is on record; no much larger clone is a single base apart.

Its CDR3 holds 12 amino acids, cysteine through phenylalanine. The retained sequence is limited to the CDR3, 36 bases, with the frame set at the first base. The receptor's source is a human donor in a cohort exposed to, infected with or recovered from COVID-19 (not recorded which). The donor label of this sample is uncertain. The sequence joins TRBV21-1 to TRBJ1-1; the table's TRBD1 call for D was not verified on the DNA. TRBV21-1 is noted as a pseudogene. Sequenced: PBMCs or T cells enriched from blood (not recorded which). In nucleotides, the sequence is TGTGCCAGCAGCAAACAGGGGGCTGAAGCTTTCTTT. The translation is CASSKQGAEAFF.